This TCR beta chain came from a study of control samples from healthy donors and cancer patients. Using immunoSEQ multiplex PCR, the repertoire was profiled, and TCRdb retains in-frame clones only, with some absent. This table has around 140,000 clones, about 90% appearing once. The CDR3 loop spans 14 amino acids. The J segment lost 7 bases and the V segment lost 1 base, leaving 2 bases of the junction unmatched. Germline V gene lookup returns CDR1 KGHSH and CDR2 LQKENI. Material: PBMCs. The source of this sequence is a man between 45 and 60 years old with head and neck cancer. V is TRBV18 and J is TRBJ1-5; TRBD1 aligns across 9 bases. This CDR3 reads CASSPRDREQPQHF. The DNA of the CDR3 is TGTGCCAGCTCACCACGGGACAGGGAGCAGCCCCAGCATTTT.